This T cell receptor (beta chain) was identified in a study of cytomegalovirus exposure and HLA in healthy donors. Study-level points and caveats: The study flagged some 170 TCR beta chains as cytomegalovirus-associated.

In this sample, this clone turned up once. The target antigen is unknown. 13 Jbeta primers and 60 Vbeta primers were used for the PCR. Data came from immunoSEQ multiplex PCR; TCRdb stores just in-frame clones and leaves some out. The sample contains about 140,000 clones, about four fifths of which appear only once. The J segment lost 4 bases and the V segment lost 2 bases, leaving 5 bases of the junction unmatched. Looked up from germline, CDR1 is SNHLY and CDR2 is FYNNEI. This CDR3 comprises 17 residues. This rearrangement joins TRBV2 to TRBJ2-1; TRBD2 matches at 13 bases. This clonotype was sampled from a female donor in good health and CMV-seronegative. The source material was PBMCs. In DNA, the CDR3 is TGTGCCAGCAGTGAATGGGGACTAGCGGGGCGGTACAATGAGCAGTTCTTC. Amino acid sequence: CASSEWGLAGRYNEQFF. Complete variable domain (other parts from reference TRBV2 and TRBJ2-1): EPEVTQTPSHQVTQMGQEVILRCVPISNHLYFYWYRQILGQKVEFLVSFYNNEISEKSEIFDDQFSVERPDGSNFTLKIRSTKLEDSAMYFCASSEWGLAGRYNEQFFGPGTRLTVL.